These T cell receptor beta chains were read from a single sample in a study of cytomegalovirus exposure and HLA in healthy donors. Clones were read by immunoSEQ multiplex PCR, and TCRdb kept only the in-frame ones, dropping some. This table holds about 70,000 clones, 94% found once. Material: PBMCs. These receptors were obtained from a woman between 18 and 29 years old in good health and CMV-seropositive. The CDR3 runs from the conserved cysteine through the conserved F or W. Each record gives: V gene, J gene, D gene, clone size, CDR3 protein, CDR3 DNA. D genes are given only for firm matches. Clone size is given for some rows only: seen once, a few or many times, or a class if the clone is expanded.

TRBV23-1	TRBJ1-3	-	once	CAAPTGGNTIYF	TGCGCCGCCCCAACAGGGGGAAACACCATATATTTT
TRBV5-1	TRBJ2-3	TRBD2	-	CASSFFLAGTDTQYF	TGCGCCAGCAGCTTTTTCCTAGCGGGCACAGATACGCAGTATTTT
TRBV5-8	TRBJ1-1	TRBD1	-	CASSLGDRGTEAFF	TGTGCCAGCAGCTTAGGGGACAGGGGAACTGAAGCTTTCTTT
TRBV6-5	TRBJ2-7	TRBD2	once	CASSSWTSMSYEQYF	TGTGCCAGCAGTTCCTGGACTAGCATGAGCTACGAGCAGTACTTC
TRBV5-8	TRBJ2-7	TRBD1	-	CASSQQPGQKAYEQYF	TGTGCCAGCAGCCAACAACCGGGACAGAAGGCCTACGAGCAGTACTTC
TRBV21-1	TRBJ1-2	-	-	CAGGGTHNLRYGYTF	TGTGCCGGAGGGGGCACACATAACCTTAGGTATGGCTACACCTTC
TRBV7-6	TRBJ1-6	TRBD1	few	CASSPRQGSGSPLHF	TGTGCCAGCAGCCCCAGACAGGGTTCAGGGTCACCCCTCCACTTT
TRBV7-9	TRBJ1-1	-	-	CASSFPTEAFF	TGTGCCAGCAGCTTTCCGACTGAAGCTTTCTTT
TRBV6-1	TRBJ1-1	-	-	CASSELQGLNTEAFF	TGTGCCAGCAGTGAACTCCAGGGGCTGAACACTGAAGCTTTCTTT
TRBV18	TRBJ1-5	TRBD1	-	CASSEGQGIQPQHF	TGTGCCAGCTCAGAGGGACAGGGTATTCAGCCCCAGCATTTT
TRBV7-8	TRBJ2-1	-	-	CASGGPRLYGGRNEQFF	TGTGCCAGCGGCGGCCCTAGGTTGTACGGAGGGCGTAATGAGCAGTTCTTC
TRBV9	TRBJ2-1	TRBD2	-	CASSVGFGTSGIYEQFF	TGTGCCAGCAGCGTAGGGTTCGGGACTAGCGGGATTTATGAGCAGTTCTTC
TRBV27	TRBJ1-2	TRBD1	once	CASSPIIGTGIGYTF	TGTGCCAGCAGTCCCATAATCGGGACAGGGATCGGCTACACCTTC
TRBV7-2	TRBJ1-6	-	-	CASSPGGGSPLHF	TGTGCCAGCAGCCCTGGGGGCGGTTCACCCCTCCACTTT
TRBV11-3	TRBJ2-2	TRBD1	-	CASSPRTGNTGELFF	TGTGCCAGCAGCCCGAGGACAGGGAACACCGGGGAGCTGTTTTTT
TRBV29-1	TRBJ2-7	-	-	CSARTAPSYEQYF	TGCAGCGCCCGTACTGCACCTTCCTACGAGCAGTACTTC
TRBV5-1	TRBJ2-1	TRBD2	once	CASSWGGLAGLLNEQFF	TGCGCCAGCAGCTGGGGGGGACTAGCGGGACTTCTCAATGAGCAGTTCTTC
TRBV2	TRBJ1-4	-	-	CASNGPGLNEKLFF	TGTGCCAGCAATGGGCCAGGGTTGAATGAAAAACTGTTTTTT
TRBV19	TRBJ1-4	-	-	CASRPNSVEKLFF	TGTGCCAGTAGGCCGAACAGTGTTGAAAAACTGTTTTTT
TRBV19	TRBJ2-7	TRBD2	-	CASTQAGGFENSYEQYF	TGTGCCAGTACCCAAGCGGGGGGCTTTGAGAACTCCTACGAGCAGTACTTC
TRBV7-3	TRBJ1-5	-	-	CASSLRLMISAYSNQPQHF	TGTGCCAGCAGCTTGAGGCTGATGATATCTGCTTATAGCAATCAGCCCCAGCATTTT
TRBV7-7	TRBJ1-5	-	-	CASSLGARLGGNQPQHF	TGTGCTAGCAGCTTAGGGGCGCGGCTAGGGGGCAATCAGCCCCAGCATTTT
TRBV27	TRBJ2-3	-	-	CASSLWAGSLTDTQYF	TGTGCCAGCAGTTTATGGGCAGGTTCCCTCACAGATACGCAGTATTTT
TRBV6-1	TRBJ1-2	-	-	CASSSSGGYGYTF	-
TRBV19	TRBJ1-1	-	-	CASSIGAGRTEAFF	TGTGCCAGTAGTATAGGAGCAGGGAGGACTGAAGCTTTCTTT
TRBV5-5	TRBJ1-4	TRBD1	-	CASSLEGAREKLFF	TGTGCCAGCAGCTTGGAGGGGGCTCGAGAAAAACTGTTTTTT
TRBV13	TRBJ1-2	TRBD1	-	CASSLGGTGHYGYTF	TGTGCCAGCAGCTTAGGTGGGACAGGGCACTATGGCTACACCTTC
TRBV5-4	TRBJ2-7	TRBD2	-	CASSLWTSGGYEQYF	TGTGCCAGCAGCCTCTGGACTAGCGGGGGATACGAGCAGTACTTC
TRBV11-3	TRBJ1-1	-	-	CASSLGGTYEAFF	TGTGCCAGCAGCTTAGGGGGCACATATGAAGCTTTCTTT
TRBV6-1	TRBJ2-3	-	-	CASSEANRILGTDTQYF	TGTGCCAGCAGTGAAGCCAACAGGATTCTTGGCACAGATACGCAGTATTTT